Below are 25 T cell receptor beta chains sequenced from a single sample in a study of vaccination effects on CD4 cells after COVID-19. The method was immunoSEQ multiplex PCR; TCRdb's version includes in-frame clones alone and lacks a portion of them. The data show tens of thousands of clones, approximately 79% seen once. Their antigens are not known. Antigen-specific CD4+ T cells were first expanded with viral peptide pools by the ViraFEST assay and only then sequenced. Culture proceeded for more than nine days, and CD4+ T cells were then isolated. Sample: CD4+ T cells from PBMCs cultured with HCoV-229E spike peptides, taken before COVID-19 vaccination. These receptors were obtained from a human donor who received a COVID-19 vaccine.

The chain employs TRBV24-1 and TRBJ2-2; 11 bases are a match to TRBD1. The J segment lost 7 bases and the V segment lost 2 bases, leaving 8 bases of the junction unmatched. The germline gives CDR1 KGHDR, CDR2 SFDVKD. The CDR3 covers 17 residues. The CDR3, as DNA: TGTGCCACCAGTGATTCCTCCGGGACAGGGGGAATCGGGGAGCTGTTTTTT. Amino acids: CATSDSSGTGGIGELFF.

The chain joins TRBV15 to TRBJ2-7; 7 bases are a match to TRBD2. The junction had 1 base not matched to a gene; V was cut back by 0 bases and J by 2 bases. The CDR3 sequence is 14 residues long. CDR1 is LNHNV, CDR2 YYDKDF, per germline (reference sequence). CDR3 loop: CATSRERGTYEQYV. The CDR3 nucleotides read TGTGCCACCAGCAGAGAGCGGGGGACCTACGAGCAGTACGTC.

The chain uses TRBV5-1 and TRBJ1-2, with TRBD1 as a possible D gene (5 bases). The CDR3 has 13 residues. The V and J ends lost 4 bases and 8 bases respectively, with 15 bases between them. CDR1 and CDR2 from the germline V gene are SGHRS and YFSETQ. CDR3 sequence reads: CASSAAGRLGYTF. The DNA for the CDR3 is TGCGCCAGCAGCGCCGCGGGGCGATTAGGCTACACCTTC. The complete variable domain, with remaining parts taken from reference TRBV5-1 and TRBJ1-2, reads KAGVTQTPRYLIKTRGQQVTLSCSPISGHRSVSWYQQTPGQGLQFLFEYFSETQRNKGNFPGRFSGRQFSNSRSEMNVSTLELGDSALYLCASSAAGRLGYTFGSGTRLTVV.

The V call is TRBV24-1, the J call TRBJ2-2; D possibly corresponds to TRBD1 (5 bases). There are 16 residues in the CDR3. Germline loops: CDR1 KGHDR, CDR2 SFDVKD. Trimming pared 5 bases from V and 0 bases from J, leaving 12 bases between. The CDR3: CATSGSKGTNTGELFF. The CDR3 DNA follows: TGTGCCACCAGTGGGTCGAAGGGGACGAACACCGGGGAGCTGTTTTTT.

The chain has TRBV7-2 and TRBJ2-7, with TRBD1 matching over 7 bases. Trimming cost V 1 base and J 3 bases; bases outside gene matches: 12. CDR3 size: 17 residues. Looked up from germline, CDR1 is SGHTA and CDR2 is FQGNSA. In DNA form, the CDR3 reads TGTGCCAGCAGCTTAGAAGCCCCGTCACAGGGGCTCTACGAGCAGTACGTC. This encodes CASSLEAPSQGLYEQYV.

The chain links TRBV19 to TRBJ1-4, with D unclear. V dropped 1 base and J dropped 2 bases, with 14 bases sitting between them. Germline assignment: CDR1 LNHDA and CDR2 SQIVND (reference sequence). The CDR3 runs to 17 residues. Here the CDR3 DNA reads TGTGCCAGTAGTATAGCACCGGGAGGAGCGACTAATGAAAAACTGTTTTTT. Protein sequence: CASSIAPGGATNEKLFF.

V and J are TRBV12-3 or TRBV12-4 and TRBJ1-1, with 9 nucleotides matching TRBD1. Trimming cost V 5 bases and J 4 bases; bases outside gene matches: 2. The CDR3 is 13 amino acids. The CDR3 sequence: CASSDRGTTEAFF. The DNA of the CDR3 is TGTGCCAGCAGTGACAGGGGGACCACTGAAGCTTTCTTT.

The chain employs TRBV11-2 and TRBJ2-7; TRBD1 agrees at 7 bases. The junction had 2 bases not matched to a gene; V was cut back by 3 bases and J by 0 bases. The germline gives CDR1 SGHAT, CDR2 FQNNGV. There are 14 residues in the CDR3. The CDR3 coding sequence is TGTGCCAGCAGCTTGGACAGGAGCTCCTACGAGCAGTACGTC. Its protein is CASSLDRSSYEQYV.

The rearrangement links TRBV5-1 to TRBJ2-3; the match to TRBD2 covers 13 bases. Germline-derived CDR1 and CDR2 are SGHRS and YFSETQ. The CDR3 sequence is 18 residues long. Unmatched junction bases numbered 4, after V lost 0 bases and J lost 0 bases. This chain's CDR3 is CASSLGLAGGRSTDTQYF. As DNA, the CDR3 is TGCGCCAGCAGCTTGGGACTAGCGGGGGGACGTAGCACAGATACGCAGTATTTT. Filled out from reference TRBV5-1 and TRBJ2-3, the complete variable domain reads KAGVTQTPRYLIKTRGQQVTLSCSPISGHRSVSWYQQTPGQGLQFLFEYFSETQRNKGNFPGRFSGRQFSNSRSEMNVSTLELGDSALYLCASSLGLAGGRSTDTQYFGPGTRLTVL.

Judged by abundance, this clone is large. The chain is built from TRBV3-1 (or the pseudogene TRBV3-2) and TRBJ1-1, with a tentative D call TRBD1 (6 bases). This CDR3 has 14 amino acids. The germline gives CDR1 LGHDT, CDR2 YNNKEL (reference sequence). Between the trimmed V and J ends, which lost 3 bases and 1 base, there was a span of 9 bases. The CDR3 reads CASSHDRRNTEAFF. CDR3 nucleotide sequence: TGTGCCAGCAGCCACGACAGGAGGAACACTGAAGCTTTCTTT.

The chain links TRBV5-1 to TRBJ1-2, with TRBD1 matching 8 bases. V lost 4 bases to trimming and J lost 2 bases; unmatched junction nucleotides: 4. This CDR3 spans 14 amino acids. Germline assignment: CDR1 SGHRS and CDR2 YFSETQ. The CDR3 DNA is TGCGCCAGCAGCGGACAGGGTAGCAACTATGGCTACACCTTC. Translation: CASSGQGSNYGYTF.

The rearrangement joins TRBV5-1 to TRBJ2-3; 9 bases map to TRBD2. With 7 bases clipped from V and 0 bases from J, the junction kept 6 bases outside the gene matches. The CDR3 contains 15 residues. Germline V lookup: CDR1 SGHRS, CDR2 YFSETQ. CDR3 residues: CASERGAGSTDTQYF. CDR3 in DNA: TGCGCCAGCGAGCGGGGGGCAGGTAGCACAGATACGCAGTATTTT.

On this clone itself: The same CDR3 can be traced to other DNA sequences in this sample. The genes are TRBV6-1 and TRBJ1-5; the D is unclear. The V gene lost 2 bases and the J gene lost 5 bases, with 7 bases spanning the gap. Germline lookup yields CDR1 MNHNS and CDR2 SASEGT. The CDR3 sequence is 13 residues long. CDR3 protein: CASSEFWDQPQHF. CDR3 in DNA: TGTGCCAGCAGTGAATTTTGGGATCAGCCCCAGCATTTT.

In nucleotides, the CDR3 is TGTGCCAGCAGGGGAAACACCGGGGAGCTGTTTTTT. It translates to CASRGNTGELFF. The chain carries TRBV6-5 and TRBJ2-2; D remains ambiguous. V gave up 6 bases and J gave up 2 bases, with 4 bases separating them. The CDR3 spans 12 residues. Per germline, CDR1 MNHEY and CDR2 SVGAGI.

V gene TRBV3-1 (or the pseudogene TRBV3-2) combines with J gene TRBJ2-1, with D perhaps matching TRBD2 (6 bases). V lost 6 bases and J lost 10, with 22 bases in between. The CDR3 length is 15 residues. Germline V CDR1 and CDR2: LGHDT, YNNKEL (reference sequence). The CDR3 coding sequence is TGTGCCAGCAGTCCTCCGGGACTCCCTAGGGCGGAGCAGTTCTTC. This sequence encodes CASSPPGLPRAEQFF.

The chain employs TRBV29-1 and TRBJ1-4, with 7 nucleotides matching TRBD1. Per germline, CDR1 SQVTM and CDR2 ANQGSEA. The CDR3 sequence is 15 residues long. The V segment lost 4 bases and the J segment 3 bases; nucleotides outside the gene matches: 8. The CDR3 sequence: CSVALLQGSNEKLFF. The CDR3 nucleotides are TGCAGCGTTGCTTTACTACAGGGGTCTAATGAAAAACTGTTTTTT.

The chain joins TRBV6-5 to TRBJ2-3; D might be TRBD1 (5 bases). CDR3 length: 15 amino acids. Germline V lookup: CDR1 MNHEY, CDR2 SVGAGI. Trimming removed 0 bases from V and 4 bases from J, with 11 bases in between. The CDR3 here is CASSYSWARADTQYF. The CDR3, as DNA: TGTGCCAGCAGTTACTCGTGGGCCAGGGCAGATACGCAGTATTTT.

The CDR3 DNA sequence: TGTGCCAGCAGCTTTGACAGGGCTAACTATGGCTACACCTTC. It specifies CASSFDRANYGYTF. The rearrangement uses TRBV7-2 and TRBJ1-2, with 7 bases fitting TRBD1. Germline V gene data show CDR1 as SGHTA and CDR2 as FQGNSA. The CDR3 length is 14 residues. J gave up 0 bases and V 3 bases, and 1 base lay outside the gene matches.

This chain connects TRBV5-1 to TRBJ2-3; 9 positions agree with TRBD1. CDR1 is SGHRS, CDR2 YFSETQ, per germline. This CDR3 region has 15 residues. The trim removed 5 bases at V and 7 bases at J, leaving 11 bases unmatched. This CDR3 reads CASSRTGAEENTQYF. DNA for the CDR3: TGCGCCAGCAGTAGGACAGGGGCGGAGGAGAATACGCAGTATTTT.

The chain has TRBV5-4 and TRBJ1-1; the D is unclear. V dropped 2 bases and J dropped 5 bases, with 10 bases sitting between them. This CDR3 contains 13 residues. CDR1 and CDR2 from the germline V gene are SGHNT and YYREEE (reference sequence). CDR3 amino acids: CASSFNLGTEAFF. The DNA of the CDR3 is TGTGCCAGCAGCTTCAATCTGGGAACTGAAGCTTTCTTT. Full variable domain (rest looked up from reference TRBV5-4 and TRBJ1-1): ETGVTQSPTHLIKTRGQQVTLRCSSQSGHNTVSWYQQALGQGPQFIFQYYREEENGRGNFPPRFSGLQFPNYSSELNVNALELDDSALYLCASSFNLGTEAFFGQGTRLTVV.

The rearrangement joins TRBV7-9 to TRBJ2-7; D possibly uses TRBD1 or TRBD2 (5 bases each). CDR3 length: 14 amino acids. With 5 bases removed from V and 4 bases from J, the gap between germline ends came to 15 bases. The germline V gene has CDR1 SEHNR and CDR2 FQNEAQ (reference sequence). CDR3 DNA: TGTGCCAGCAGCCGCTCCGGGACGCGATACGAGCAGTACGTC. Its translation: CASSRSGTRYEQYV.

This chain connects TRBV10-3 to TRBJ1-4; D perhaps matches TRBD1 (5 bases). Germline loops: CDR1 ENHRY, CDR2 SYGVKD. This CDR3 contains 17 residues. The V and J ends lost 0 bases and 7 bases respectively, with 18 bases between them. CDR3 nucleotide sequence: TGTGCCATCAGTGAGTCGGGTGGAGGGGCCGAGAGTGAAAAACTGTTTTTT. As protein: CAISESGGGAESEKLFF.

The gene calls are TRBV7-9 and TRBJ1-6; 9 positions agree with TRBD1. In germline, CDR1 is SEHNR, CDR2 FQNEAQ (reference sequence). The CDR3 totals 15 residues. V was clipped by 1 base and J by 8 bases; unmatched bases: 3. Here the CDR3 reads CASSLGTGGDSPLHF. The CDR3 nucleotides read TGTGCCAGCAGCTTAGGAACAGGGGGCGATTCACCCCTCCACTTT.

The rearrangement uses TRBV19 and TRBJ2-7; D gene ambiguous. CDR3 length equals 14 residues. Germline V gene sequence: CDR1 LNHDA, CDR2 SQIVND (reference sequence). V was cut by 3 bases and J by 0 bases, with 9 bases left in between. This CDR3 is CASSIVRRSYEQYV. The CDR3 nucleotides are TGTGCCAGTAGTATTGTCAGACGCTCCTACGAGCAGTACGTC.

This chain links TRBV5-8 with TRBJ1-1; D unresolved. This CDR3 spans 11 amino acids. V lost 1 base and J lost 4, with 2 bases in between. Germline V gene lookup returns CDR1 SGHTS and CDR2 YDEGEE. CDR3 amino acids: CASSLRTEAFF. Here the CDR3 DNA reads TGTGCCAGCAGCTTGCGCACTGAAGCTTTCTTT.